This TCR beta chain was retrieved from a study of glioma-infiltrating T cells. Whole-study findings and limits: Very few CDR3 sequences were shared between tissue and blood. Non-neoplastic patients had below-expected tissue-blood divergence, while all gliomas exceeded expectation.

Using RNA template, CDR3s of TCR alpha and beta were amplified with iRepertoire arm-PCR. One-step reverse transcription and amplification started from approximately 100-400 ng of tissue mRNA or PBMC total RNA. TCRdb re-analysed the multiplex PCR reads in MiXCR, keeping a single row per CDR3 protein. The repertoire has 110,000 or so distinct CDR3 sequences, around a quarter of them found once; the top ten carry around 30%. The CDR3 spans 16 residues. Trimming removed 4 bases at V and 1 base at J, with 16 bases between. Germline values: CDR1 PRHDT, CDR2 FYEKMQ (reference sequence). This clonotype came up many times. Its antigen is undetermined.

The origin of this receptor is a human donor with low-grade glioma or glioblastoma, undergoing nonglioma brain surgery, or in good health (not recorded which). Specimen: glioma tissue, nonneoplastic brain tissue, or PBMCs (not recorded which). The chain carries TRBV13 and TRBJ1-1, with D possibly being TRBD1 (5 bases). The CDR3 here is CASSYQLVGTNTEAFF. CDR3 coding DNA: TGTGCCAGCAGCTATCAACTGGTAGGGACGAACACTGAAGCTTTCTTT.